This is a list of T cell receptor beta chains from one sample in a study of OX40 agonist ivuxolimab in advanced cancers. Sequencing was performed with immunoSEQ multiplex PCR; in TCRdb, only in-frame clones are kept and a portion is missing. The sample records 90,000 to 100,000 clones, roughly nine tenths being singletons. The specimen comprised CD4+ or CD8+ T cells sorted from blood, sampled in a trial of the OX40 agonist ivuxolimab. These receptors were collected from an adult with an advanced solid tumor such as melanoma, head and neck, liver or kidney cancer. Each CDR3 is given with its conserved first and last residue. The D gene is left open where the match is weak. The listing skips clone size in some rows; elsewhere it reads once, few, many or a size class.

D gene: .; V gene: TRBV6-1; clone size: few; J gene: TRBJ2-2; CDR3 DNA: TGTGCCAGCAGTGCGGGTATTGGTGGATGGACCGGGGAGCTGTTTTTT; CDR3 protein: CASSAGIGGWTGELFF
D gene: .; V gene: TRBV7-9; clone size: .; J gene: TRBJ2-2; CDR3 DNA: TGTGCCAGCAGAGGGACCACCGGGGAGCTGTTTTTT; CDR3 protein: CASRGTTGELFF
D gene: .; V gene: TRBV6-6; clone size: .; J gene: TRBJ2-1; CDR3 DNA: TGTGCCAGCAGTCCCTCTTATGAGCAGTTCTTC; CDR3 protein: CASSPSYEQFF
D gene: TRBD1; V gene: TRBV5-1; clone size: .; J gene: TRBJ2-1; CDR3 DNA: TGCGCCAGCAGCTCTACCGGGACAGGAGCCTTTAATGAGCAGTTCTTC; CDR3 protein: CASSSTGTGAFNEQFF
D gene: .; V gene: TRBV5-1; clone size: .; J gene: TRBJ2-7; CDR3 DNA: TGCGCCAGCAGCTTGGGTCAAAGCCCCTACGAGCAGTACTTC; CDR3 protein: CASSLGQSPYEQYF
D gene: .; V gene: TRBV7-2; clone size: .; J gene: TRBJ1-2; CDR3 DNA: TGTGCCAGCAGCCCCGGGCACCCCTATGGCTACACCTTC; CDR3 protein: CASSPGHPYGYTF
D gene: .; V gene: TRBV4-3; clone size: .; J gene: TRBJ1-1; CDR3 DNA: TGCGCCAGCAGCCAAGATCCTCGGGGTTGGACTGAAGCTTTCTTT; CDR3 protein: CASSQDPRGWTEAFF
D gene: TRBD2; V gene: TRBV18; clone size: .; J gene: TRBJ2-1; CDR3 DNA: TGTGCCAGCTCACCAAACCCCGGCGTAGCGGGGAAGTACAATGAGCAGTTCTTC; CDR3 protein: CASSPNPGVAGKYNEQFF
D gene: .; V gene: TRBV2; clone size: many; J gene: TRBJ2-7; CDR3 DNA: TGTGCCAGCAGTGAGGGCAGGGCCTACGAGCAGTACTTC; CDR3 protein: CASSEGRAYEQYF
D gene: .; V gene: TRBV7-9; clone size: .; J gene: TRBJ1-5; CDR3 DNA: TGTGCCAGCAGCCTCGGGGGTCAGCCCCAGCATTTT; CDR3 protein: CASSLGGQPQHF
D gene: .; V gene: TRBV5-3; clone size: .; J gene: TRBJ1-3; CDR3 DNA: TGTGCCAGAAGTTTAACCCGACAGTACTCTGGAAACACCATATATTTT; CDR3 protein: CARSLTRQYSGNTIYF
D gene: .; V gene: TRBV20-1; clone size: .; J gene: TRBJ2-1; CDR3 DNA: TGCAGTGCTAGCCCGTCCTGGAAGCAGTTCTTC; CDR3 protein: CSASPSWKQFF
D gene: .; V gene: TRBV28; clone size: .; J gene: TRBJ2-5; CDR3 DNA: TGTGCCAGCAGTTTATTGTCGGGAGTTAAAGAGACCCAGTACTTC; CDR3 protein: CASSLLSGVKETQYF
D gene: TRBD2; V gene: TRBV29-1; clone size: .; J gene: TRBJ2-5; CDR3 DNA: TGCAGCACCGGGCGACTAGCGGAAGAGACCCAGTACTTC; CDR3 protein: CSTGRLAEETQYF
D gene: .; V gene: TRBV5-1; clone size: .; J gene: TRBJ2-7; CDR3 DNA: TGCGCCAGCAGCTCGGCCTACGAGCAGTACTTC; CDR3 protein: CASSSAYEQYF
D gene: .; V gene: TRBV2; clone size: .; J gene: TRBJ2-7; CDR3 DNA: TGTGCCAGCAGGGAAGGGACCACGGGGGAGCAGTACTTC; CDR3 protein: CASREGTTGEQYF
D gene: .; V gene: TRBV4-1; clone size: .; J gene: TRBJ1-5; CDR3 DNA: TGCGCCAGCAGTCCGGAAGGACGGTTTTTTAGCAATCAGCCCCAGCATTTT; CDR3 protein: CASSPEGRFFSNQPQHF
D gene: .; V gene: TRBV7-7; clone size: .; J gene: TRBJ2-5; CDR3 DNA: TGTGCTAGCAGCTTAGGAAACCAAGAGACCCAGTACTTC; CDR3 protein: CASSLGNQETQYF
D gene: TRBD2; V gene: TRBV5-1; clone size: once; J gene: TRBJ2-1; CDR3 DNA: TGCGCCAGCAGCGGTCCGGGACTAGTCTTGGAGCAGTTCTTC; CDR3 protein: CASSGPGLVLEQFF
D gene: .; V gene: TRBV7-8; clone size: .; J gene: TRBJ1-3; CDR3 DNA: TGTGCCAGCAGCTTACAGGGTAATCTTCCTGGAAACACCATATATTTT; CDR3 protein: CASSLQGNLPGNTIYF
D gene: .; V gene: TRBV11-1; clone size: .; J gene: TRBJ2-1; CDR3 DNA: TGTGCCAGCAGCCGCCGCAGCGGTAACAATGAGCAGTTCTTC; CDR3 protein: CASSRRSGNNEQFF
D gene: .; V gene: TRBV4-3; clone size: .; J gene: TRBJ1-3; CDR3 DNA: TGCGCCAGCAGCCAAGATACCGAGGGGGGCGGAAACACCATATATTTT; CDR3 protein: CASSQDTEGGGNTIYF
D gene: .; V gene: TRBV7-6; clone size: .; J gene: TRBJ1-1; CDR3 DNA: TGTGCCAGCAGCTTTGGTAGGAGCACTGAAGCTTTCTTT; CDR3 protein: CASSFGRSTEAFF
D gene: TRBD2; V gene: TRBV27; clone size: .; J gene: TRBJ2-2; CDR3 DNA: TGTGCCAGCAGTCGCCGGACTAGCGGGAGGTTACCCGGGGAGCTGTTTTTT; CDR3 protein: CASSRRTSGRLPGELFF
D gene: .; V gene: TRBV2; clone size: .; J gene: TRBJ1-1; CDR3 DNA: TGTGCCAGCAGGGGGAACCGTGACACTGAAGCTTTCTTT; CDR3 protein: CASRGNRDTEAFF
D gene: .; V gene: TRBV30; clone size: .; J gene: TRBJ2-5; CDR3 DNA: TGTGCCTGGAGTGCCCGACTAGTCCTACAAGAGACCCAGTACTTC; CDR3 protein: CAWSARLVLQETQYF
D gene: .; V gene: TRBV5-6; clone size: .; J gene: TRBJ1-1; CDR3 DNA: TGTGCCAGCAGCTTGGCGGGGGGAGAAGCTTTCTTT; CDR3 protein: CASSLAGGEAFF
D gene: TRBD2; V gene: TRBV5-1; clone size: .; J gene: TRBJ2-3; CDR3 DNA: TGCGCCAGCAGCTTGGGACTAGCCTGGGGAGATACGCAGTATTTT; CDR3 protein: CASSLGLAWGDTQYF
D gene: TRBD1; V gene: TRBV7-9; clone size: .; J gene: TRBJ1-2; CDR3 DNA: TGTGCCAGCAGAGAGGGACAGGGGATGGATGGCTACACCTTC; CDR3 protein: CASREGQGMDGYTF
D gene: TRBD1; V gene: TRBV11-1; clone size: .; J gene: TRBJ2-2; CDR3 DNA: TGTGCCAGCAGCTCGCGGAGACAGGGCCAGTATACCGGGGAGCTGTTTTTT; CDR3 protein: CASSSRRQGQYTGELFF
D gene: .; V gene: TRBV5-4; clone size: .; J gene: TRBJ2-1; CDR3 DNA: TGTGCCAGCAGCTTGGTGGGGACTGACAATGAGCAGTTCTTC; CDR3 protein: CASSLVGTDNEQFF
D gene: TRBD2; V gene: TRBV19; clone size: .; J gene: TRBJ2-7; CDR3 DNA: TGTGCCAGTAGTGAAACTAGCGTGAGCTCCTACGAGCAGTACTTC; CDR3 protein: CASSETSVSSYEQYF
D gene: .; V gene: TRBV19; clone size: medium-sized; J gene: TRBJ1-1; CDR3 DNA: TGTGCCAGTAGTGCAGCAGACAGCCGCACTGAAGCTTTCTTT; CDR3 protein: CASSAADSRTEAFF
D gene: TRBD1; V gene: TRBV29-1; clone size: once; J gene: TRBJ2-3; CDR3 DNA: TGCAGCGCCCGACAGGGATCGGGCACAGATACGCAGTATTTT; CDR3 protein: CSARQGSGTDTQYF
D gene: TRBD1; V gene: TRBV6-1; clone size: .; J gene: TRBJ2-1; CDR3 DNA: TGTGCCAGCAATATAGGGGGCTTCGAGCAGTTCTTC; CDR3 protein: CASNIGGFEQFF
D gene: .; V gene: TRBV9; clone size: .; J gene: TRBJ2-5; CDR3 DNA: TGTGCCAGCAGCTTCGAGCACGGACAGTCAGAGACCCAGTACTTC; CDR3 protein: CASSFEHGQSETQYF
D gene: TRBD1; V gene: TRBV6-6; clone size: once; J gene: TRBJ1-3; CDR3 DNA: TGTGCCAGCAGTTTTCGACAGGGAGCCTCTGGAAACACCATATATTTT; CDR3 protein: CASSFRQGASGNTIYF
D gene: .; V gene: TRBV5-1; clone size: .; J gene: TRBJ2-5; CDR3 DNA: TGCGCCAGCAGCCCCGAATTGTACCCAAGGTACTTC; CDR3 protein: CASSPELYPRYF
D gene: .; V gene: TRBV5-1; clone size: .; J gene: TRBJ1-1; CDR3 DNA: TGCGCCAGCAGCTTCGGAAACACTGAAGCTTTCTTT; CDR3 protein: CASSFGNTEAFF
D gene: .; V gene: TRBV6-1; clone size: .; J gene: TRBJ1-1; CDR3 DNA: TGTGCCGGCCGGGACACGAACACTGAAGCTTTCTTT; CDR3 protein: CAGRDTNTEAFF
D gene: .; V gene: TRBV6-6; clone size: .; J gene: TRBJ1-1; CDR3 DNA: TGTGCCAGCAGCCCCGGTGGGTTTAGGGCTTTCTTT; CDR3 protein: CASSPGGFRAFF
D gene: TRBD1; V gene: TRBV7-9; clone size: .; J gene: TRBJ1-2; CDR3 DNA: TGTGCCAGCAGCCCCCGTGGGACAGGCTATGGCTACACCTTC; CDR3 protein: CASSPRGTGYGYTF
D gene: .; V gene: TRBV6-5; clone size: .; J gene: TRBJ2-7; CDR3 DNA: TGTGCCAGCAGCCGGGGAGGGGGAATCTACGAGCAGTACTTC; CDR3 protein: CASSRGGGIYEQYF
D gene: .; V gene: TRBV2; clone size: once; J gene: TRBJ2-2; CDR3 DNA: TGTGCCAGCAGTACGAACACCGGGGAGCTGTTTTTT; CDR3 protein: CASSTNTGELFF
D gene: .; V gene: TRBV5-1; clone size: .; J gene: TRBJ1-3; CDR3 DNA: TGCGCCAGCAGCTTGGAGCGGGGCTCTGGAAACACCATATATTTT; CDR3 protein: CASSLERGSGNTIYF
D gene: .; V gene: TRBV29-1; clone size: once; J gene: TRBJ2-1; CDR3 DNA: TGCAGCGTTGCCAGGGGGGGGTCCTACAATGAGCAGTTCTTC; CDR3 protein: CSVARGGSYNEQFF
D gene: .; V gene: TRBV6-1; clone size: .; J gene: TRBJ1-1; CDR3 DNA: TGTGCCAGCAGTGAATACAGCGGCACTGAAGCTTTCTTT; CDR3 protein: CASSEYSGTEAFF
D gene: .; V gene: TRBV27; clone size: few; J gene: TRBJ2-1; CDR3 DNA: TGTGCCAGCAGCCGACCCGGGGTGGGAGAGCAGTTCTTC; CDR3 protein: CASSRPGVGEQFF
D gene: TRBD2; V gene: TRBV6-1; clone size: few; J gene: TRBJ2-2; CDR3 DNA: TGTGCCAGCAGTGAAGGGCTAGCGGGAGTTGGGCGGGAGCTGTTTTTT; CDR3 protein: CASSEGLAGVGRELFF
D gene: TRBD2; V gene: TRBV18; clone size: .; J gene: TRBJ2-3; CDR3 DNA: TGTGCCAGCTCGCCCGGGACTAGCGGACGGGAGCGAGATACGCAGTATTTT; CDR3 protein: CASSPGTSGRERDTQYF
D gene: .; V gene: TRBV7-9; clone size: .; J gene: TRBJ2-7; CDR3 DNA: TGTGCCAGCAGCTTAAGGGGACAAGCAGTCTACGAGCAGTACTTC; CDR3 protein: CASSLRGQAVYEQYF
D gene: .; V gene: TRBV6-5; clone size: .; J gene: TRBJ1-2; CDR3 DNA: TGTGCCAGCAGTTCACCCCGCGGGGGAGATAACTATGGCTACACCTTC; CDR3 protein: CASSSPRGGDNYGYTF
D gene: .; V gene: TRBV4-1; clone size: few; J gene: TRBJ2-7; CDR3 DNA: TGCGCCAGCAGCCCCGGGACGAAACGCTACGAGCAGTACTTC; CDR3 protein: CASSPGTKRYEQYF
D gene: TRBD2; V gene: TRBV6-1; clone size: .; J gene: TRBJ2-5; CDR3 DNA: TGTGCCAGCAGTGAGACTAGCGGGAGAAAAGAGACCCAGTACTTC; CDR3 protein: CASSETSGRKETQYF
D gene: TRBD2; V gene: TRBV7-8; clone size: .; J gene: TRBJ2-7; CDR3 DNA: TGTGCCAGCAGCCCGGGACTAGCGGTCTACTACGAGCAGTACTTC; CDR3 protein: CASSPGLAVYYEQYF
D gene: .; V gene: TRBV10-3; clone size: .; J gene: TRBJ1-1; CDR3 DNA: TGTGCCATCACTGAATACGGGACTGGGCGGGCTTTCTTT; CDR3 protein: CAITEYGTGRAFF
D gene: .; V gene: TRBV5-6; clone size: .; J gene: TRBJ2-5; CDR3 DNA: TGTGCCAGCAGCTCGACTAGGAGGTCAGAGACCCAGTACTTC; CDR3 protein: CASSSTRRSETQYF
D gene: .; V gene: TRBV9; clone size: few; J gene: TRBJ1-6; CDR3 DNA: TGTGCCAGCAGCCGTAGTACTGACGGACCCCTCCACTTT; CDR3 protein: CASSRSTDGPLHF
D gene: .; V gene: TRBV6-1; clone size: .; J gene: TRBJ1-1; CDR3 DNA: TGTGCCAGCAGCCTACGGGGGGGAGGGAACACTGAAGCTTTCTTT; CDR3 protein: CASSLRGGGNTEAFF